This record covers a single T cell receptor (beta chain). CDR1 SNHLY and CDR2 FYNNEI come from the germline V gene. The CDR3 runs to 17 residues. With 8 bases removed from V and 0 bases from J, the gap between germline ends came to 20 bases. These data originate in a study of blood T cell repertoires in COVID-19. At the level of the study: COVID-19 samples collected from the United States, Italy and Spain covered acute and convalescent phases. The analysed material was cDNA or gDNA that came from T cells, B-cell-depleted T cells, or PBMCs.

Ages ranged from about 18 to 89 years, with residence in fewer than 25 US areas. Original handling: Cell counts per sample came from amplifying reference gene primers. Clones were read by immunoSEQ multiplex PCR, and TCRdb kept only the in-frame ones, dropping some. The DNA gave D and trimming, while V, J and clone size come from that table. Counted here are about 190,000 clones, approximately 84% occurring once; the ten biggest clones make up roughly 3.2%. Sequencing was performed on PBMCs or T cells enriched from blood (not recorded which). This clonotype was obtained from a young woman who had recovered from COVID-19. The V gene is TRBV2, the J gene TRBJ1-3; no reliable D call. DNA for the CDR3: TGTGCCAGCGGATCAACGCTCCCGTGGAGCTCTGGAAACACCATATATTTT. It codes for CASGSTLPWSSGNTIYF.